This T cell receptor (beta chain) comes out of a study of PD-L1 blockade in urothelial cancer. The wider study: Dosed intravenously at 1,200 mg every 3 weeks, atezolizumab was initiated by patients in the mid-2010s. Among blood samples, the median T cell count was around 140,000. The study, taken as a whole, reports: Clones that were tumor-associated expanded more in the blood of durable-benefit patients at 3 weeks.

There are 12 residues in the CDR3. Trimming pared 4 bases from V and 3 bases from J, leaving 7 bases between. CDR1 and CDR2 (germline): MNHNS, SASEGT. Time point described: pretreatment peripheral blood. Samples were collected from each patient before treatment and during treatment. Each patient gave between 1 and 8 of them in total. Here immunoSEQ multiplex PCR was the method, and the copy in TCRdb shows in-frame clones only, minus some. The sample records about 72,000 clones, around 87% being singletons. A word on this clone: Its antigen is unidentified.

The sample in question was PBMCs, obtained around atezolizumab (anti-PD-L1) treatment. This chain links TRBV6-1 with TRBJ2-7, with D perhaps matching TRBD2 (5 bases). This TCR was recovered from a man between 60 and 75 years old with urothelial cancer. Written as DNA, the CDR3 is TGTGCCAGCAGTGGGACTCGCTACGAGCAGTACTTC. This translates into CASSGTRYEQYF.